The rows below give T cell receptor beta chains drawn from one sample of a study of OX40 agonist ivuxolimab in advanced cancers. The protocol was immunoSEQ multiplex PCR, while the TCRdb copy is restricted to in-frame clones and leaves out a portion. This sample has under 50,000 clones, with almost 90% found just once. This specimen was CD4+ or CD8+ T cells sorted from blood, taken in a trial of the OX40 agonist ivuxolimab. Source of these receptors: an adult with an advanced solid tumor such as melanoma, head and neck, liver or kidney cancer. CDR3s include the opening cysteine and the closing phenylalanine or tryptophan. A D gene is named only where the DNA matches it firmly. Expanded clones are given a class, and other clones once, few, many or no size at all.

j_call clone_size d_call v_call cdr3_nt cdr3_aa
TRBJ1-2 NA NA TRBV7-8 TGTGCCAGCAGCTTAGGGCAGTTCGGCTACACCTTC CASSLGQFGYTF
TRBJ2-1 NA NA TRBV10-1 TGCGCCAGCAGTGAACCCACCGACAATGAGCAGTTCTTC CASSEPTDNEQFF
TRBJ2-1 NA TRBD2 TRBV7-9 TGTGCCAGCAGCTTTCCTAGCGGGAGGGCCAGGTACAATGAGCAGTTCTTC CASSFPSGRARYNEQFF
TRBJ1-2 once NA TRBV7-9 TGTGCCAGCAGCTTACAGGGACCCTATGGCTACACCTTC CASSLQGPYGYTF
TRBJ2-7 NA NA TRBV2 TGTGCCAGCAGTGTGGGCTCCTACGAGCAGTACTTC CASSVGSYEQYF
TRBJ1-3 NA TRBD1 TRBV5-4 TGTGCCAGCAGCGCAGGAGCCAGGGGGTCTGGAAACACCATATATTTT CASSAGARGSGNTIYF
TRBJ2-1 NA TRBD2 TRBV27 TGTGGGGTCTGGCGGGAGGGCCTCAATGAGCAGTTCTTC CGVWREGLNEQFF
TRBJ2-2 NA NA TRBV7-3 TGTGCCAGCAGCTTATTGAGGAACACCGGGGAGCTGTTTTTT CASSLLRNTGELFF
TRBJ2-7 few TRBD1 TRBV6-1 TGTGCCAGCAGTAACACAGGGGGCGGCTACGAGCAGTACTTC CASSNTGGGYEQYF
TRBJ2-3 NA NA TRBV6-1 TGTGCCAGCAGTGAACGAGTCCCGGGGTCAGATACGCAGTATTTT CASSERVPGSDTQYF
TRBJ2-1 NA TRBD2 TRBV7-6 TGTGCCAGCAGCCCCAAGAGAGCGGGAACTAACAATGAGCAGTTCTTC CASSPKRAGTNNEQFF
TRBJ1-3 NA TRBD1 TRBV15 TGTGCCACCAGCAGAGATACGGGACAGGGCAGCGACACCATATATTTT CATSRDTGQGSDTIYF
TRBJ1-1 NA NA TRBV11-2 TGTGCCAGCAGCTTAGTTGGGGGGGGCACTGAAGCTTTCTTT CASSLVGGGTEAFF
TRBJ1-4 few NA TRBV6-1 TGTGCCAGCAGTGCCCGGGACATTGCATTTCCTAATGAAAAACTGTTTTTT CASSARDIAFPNEKLFF